This T cell receptor beta chain was found in a study of blood T cell repertoires in COVID-19. About the study: Samples representing acute and convalescent COVID-19 were sourced from the United States, Italy and Spain. PBMCs, B-cell-depleted T cells, or T cells were the source of the cDNA or gDNA that made up the material.

Per the authors' pipeline: Scientists estimated how many nucleated cells there were by amplifying reference gene primers. Here immunoSEQ multiplex PCR was the method, and the copy in TCRdb shows in-frame clones only, minus some. V, J and clone size derive from that table, while D and trimming were established from the DNA sequence. The sample contains some 77,000 clones, 75% to 85% of which appear only once. The trim removed 6 bases at V and 4 bases at J, leaving 9 bases unmatched. This CDR3 contains 15 residues. The germline V gene has CDR1 MNHEY and CDR2 SMNVEV (reference sequence). The chain is built from TRBV27 and TRBJ2-1; TRBD2 matches 7 bases. The material sequenced was peripheral blood. The TCR sequence derives from a woman in her 70s with acute or convalescent COVID-19. The CDR3 is CASRFATSEYNEQFF. The CDR3 DNA sequence: TGTGCCAGCAGATTCGCCACTAGCGAGTACAATGAGCAGTTCTTC.